Shown below are 20 T cell receptor beta chains from a single sample sequenced in a study of beta chain features in type 1 diabetes. These receptors' targets are unknown. The sequenced template was cDNA made from the entire isolated RNA. TCRdb keeps only in-frame clones here, not all; method: immunoSEQ multiplex PCR. The repertoire includes about 160,000 clones, roughly 8% of them detected once, and roughly 0.5% sits in the top ten. Study-level findings and limits: There was a moderate but significant shortening of TCRB CDR3s in all four CD4+ subsets of Type 1 diabetes patients.

The sample consisted of central memory CD4+ T cells from blood. The receptor source for this set is a man between 18 and 29 years old with type 1 diabetes.

This clone showed up just a few times. The chain combines TRBV2 with TRBJ1-2; 9 bases are shared with TRBD1. The CDR3 consists of 15 residues. Germline trimming cut 11 bases from V and 2 bases from J; bases unmatched to any gene: 12. CDR1 is SNHLY and CDR2 is FYNNEI in the germline V gene. CDR3 bases: TGTGCCGGGAGTACAGGGGGCTCAAGAAACTATGGCTACACCTTC. Encoded protein: CAGSTGGSRNYGYTF.

This clone has only a few counts. The chain has TRBV7-2 and TRBJ2-5, with TRBD2 matching over 11 bases. The germline gives CDR1 SGHTA, CDR2 FQGNSA. The CDR3 covers 16 residues. V gave up 4 bases and J gave up 5 bases; unmatched junction bases: 9. The CDR3 loop reads CASSSSGLAAQETQYF. CDR3 in DNA: TGTGCCAGCAGCTCCTCGGGACTAGCGGCTCAGGAGACCCAGTACTTC.

The CDR3 DNA follows: TGTGCCTGGAGTGTGTCGAACAGGGACCAGAAGACCCAGTACTTC. Residues: CAWSVSNRDQKTQYF. This rearrangement joins TRBV30 to TRBJ2-5; D might be TRBD1 (6 bases). Trimming stripped 0 bases from V and 6 bases from J, with 17 bases between. From germline, CDR1 is GTSNPN and CDR2 SVGIG (reference sequence). This CDR3 contains 15 residues.

This clone was counted only a few times. This chain uses TRBV6-5 with TRBJ2-5; D is perhaps TRBD2 (6 bases). Trimming left V 8 bases short and J 5 bases short, with 15 bases between. This CDR3 has 13 amino acids. The germline V gene encodes CDR1 MNHEY and CDR2 SVGAGI. CDR3 bases: TGTGCCAGCCAACGGGCCCGGGGGGAGACCCAGTACTTC. Translation gives CASQRARGETQYF.

This clone was recorded a few times. This chain uses TRBV2 with TRBJ1-1, with unresolved D. This CDR3 has 13 amino acids. Looked up from germline, CDR1 is SNHLY and CDR2 is FYNNEI. Deletions cut 4 bases from V and 3 bases from J, with 9 bases between. CDR3 residues: CASSASRDTEAFF. The CDR3 DNA reads TGTGCCAGCAGTGCAAGCCGGGACACTGAAGCTTTCTTT.

The CDR3 DNA sequence: TGTGCCAGCAGCTTACAGGCTGCAACTAATGAAAAACTGTTTTTT. Translating gives CASSLQAATNEKLFF. The rearrangement links TRBV14 to TRBJ1-4, with D tentatively TRBD1 (5 bases). Trimming stripped 5 bases from V and 0 bases from J, with 10 bases between. Germline assignment: CDR1 SGHDN and CDR2 FVKESK. This CDR3 is built from 15 residues.

The rearrangement joins TRBV28 to TRBJ2-7; a possible D gene is TRBD1 (6 bases). Germline CDR1 and CDR2: MDHEN and SYDVKM. This CDR3 region has 12 residues. Trimming pared 7 bases from V and 9 bases from J, leaving 16 bases between. As DNA, the CDR3 is TGTGCCAGCACAGAACAGGGTCTGCGGCAGTACTTC. The encoded protein is CASTEQGLRQYF.

In its sample, this clone was seen a few times. The V and J genes are TRBV28 and TRBJ1-1; 7 positions agree with TRBD1. CDR3 length: 15 residues. V lost 6 bases and J lost 0; bases outside the gene matches: 7. CDR1 is MDHEN, CDR2 SYDVKM, per germline. The CDR3 DNA follows: TGTGCCAGCAGGGGCCTGGGACAGTTGAACACTGAAGCTTTCTTT. This codes for CASRGLGQLNTEAFF.

This clone was counted many times. The chain uses TRBV11-2 and TRBJ2-1; D gene ambiguous. The length of the CDR3 is 13 residues. Germline CDR1 and CDR2: SGHAT and FQNNGV. V was clipped by 2 bases and J by 8 bases, with 10 bases between them. The CDR3: CASSLLPRDEQFF. CDR3 DNA sequence: TGTGCCAGCAGCTTACTTCCACGGGATGAGCAGTTCTTC. The full variable domain, with the rest looked up from reference TRBV11-2 and TRBJ2-1, is EAGVAQSPRYKIIEKRQSVAFWCNPISGHATLYWYQQILGQGPKLLIQFQNNGVVDDSQLPKDRFSAERLKGVDSTLKIQPAKLEDSAVYLCASSLLPRDEQFFGPGTRLTVL.

The table lists this clone with a few counts. The chain is built from TRBV25-1 and TRBJ2-3; unclear D gene. Germline CDR1 reads MGHDK; CDR2 reads SYGVNS. Trimming pared 2 bases from V and 0 bases from J, leaving 12 bases between. The CDR3 spans 16 residues. The DNA of the CDR3 is TGTGCCAGCAGTGAAACCCGAGTAACTAGCACAGATACGCAGTATTTT. Its protein is CASSETRVTSTDTQYF.

This clone appeared a few times. The chain is built from TRBV30 and TRBJ1-3; no reliable D call. With 2 bases removed from V and 7 bases from J, the gap between germline ends came to 12 bases. The CDR3 extends over 13 amino acids. Per germline, CDR1 GTSNPN and CDR2 SVGIG (reference sequence). CDR3 coding DNA: TGTGCCTGGAGTTTTGGGAGATGGAACACCATATATTTT. Translation gives CAWSFGRWNTIYF.

A few counts support this clone. The rearrangement uses TRBV30 and TRBJ1-2; D perhaps matches TRBD1 (6 bases). The CDR3 contains 12 residues. V lost 5 bases, J lost 8 bases, and 15 bases lay in between. Germline CDR1 and CDR2: GTSNPN and SVGIG (reference sequence). CDR3 sequence: CAWGDIGTGYTF. CDR3 DNA: TGTGCCTGGGGGGACATTGGTACGGGCTACACCTTC.

This clone appeared a few times. The chain recombines TRBV7-2 with TRBJ2-7, with D tentatively TRBD2 (5 bases). Per germline, CDR1 SGHTA and CDR2 FQGNSA. The CDR3 covers 14 residues. V dropped 4 bases and J dropped 6 bases, with 16 bases sitting between them. For the CDR3, the DNA is TGTGCCAGCAGCTCGCCTAACAGTCGGGGCGAGCAGTACTTC. This codes for CASSSPNSRGEQYF.

In its sample, this clone was seen a few times. This chain joins TRBV2 and TRBJ2-4; no clear D. V lost 7 bases and J lost 0, with 10 bases in between. The CDR3 runs 14 residues. CDR1 and CDR2 (germline): SNHLY, FYNNEI. Here the CDR3 reads CASKFGLAKNIQYF. In DNA, the CDR3 is TGTGCCAGCAAGTTCGGGTTAGCCAAAAACATTCAGTACTTC.

This clone was observed a few times. The J gene is TRBJ2-1, the V gene TRBV7-2, with 12 positions matching TRBD2. V was pared by 5 bases and J by 4 bases, with 3 bases of the junction left unmatched. This CDR3 has 15 amino acids. The germline CDR1 and CDR2 sequences are SGHTA and FQGNSA. The chain's CDR3 is CASSQTSGGYNEQFF. CDR3 bases: TGTGCCAGCAGCCAGACTAGCGGGGGTTACAATGAGCAGTTCTTC.

The V and J genes are TRBV29-1 and TRBJ2-1, with 9 bases aligning to TRBD2. The CDR3 loop spans 13 amino acids. The germline V gene encodes CDR1 SQVTM and CDR2 ANQGSEA. The ends lost 8 bases at V and 10 bases at J; junction bases unmatched: 12. This CDR3 reads CSLRMAGGREQFF. CDR3 in DNA: TGCAGCCTTCGGATGGCGGGGGGGCGAGAGCAGTTCTTC.

The chain couples TRBV27 to TRBJ2-7, with D possibly being TRBD2 (6 bases). V was shortened by 2 bases and J by 3 bases, with 14 bases between the two germline ends. This CDR3 region has 15 residues. CDR1 MNHEY and CDR2 SMNVEV come from the germline V gene (reference sequence). The CDR3: CASSLRGSLGYEQYF. The DNA of the CDR3 is TGTGCCAGCAGTTTACGGGGGAGTTTAGGCTACGAGCAGTACTTC.

V and J are TRBV30 and TRBJ1-6; D might be TRBD1 (5 bases). Trimming took 4 bases from V and 4 from J, leaving 8 bases between them. The CDR3 has 13 residues. CDR1 and CDR2 from the germline V gene are GTSNPN and SVGIG (reference sequence). The DNA for the CDR3 is TGTGCCTGGAATAGGGGTTATAATTCACCCCTCCACTTT. Protein product: CAWNRGYNSPLHF.

CDR3 bases: TGTGCCTGGAGTTGGGGACTCGCAACCGGGGAGCTGTTTTTT. It codes for CAWSWGLATGELFF. V is TRBV30 and J is TRBJ2-2; D is perhaps TRBD2 (6 bases). V lost 2 bases and J lost 5, with 12 bases in between. Germline V gives CDR1 GTSNPN, CDR2 SVGIG (reference sequence). The CDR3 loop spans 14 amino acids. Looking up the rest from reference TRBV30 and TRBJ2-2 gives the full variable domain: SQTIHQWPATLVQPVGSPLSLECTVEGTSNPNLYWYRQAAGRGLQLLFYSVGIGQISSEVPQNLSASRPQDRQFILSSKKLLLSDSGFYLCAWSWGLATGELFFGEGSRLTVL.

This clone was counted at least ten times. CDR3 protein: CASSLGFNRGGNIQYF. CDR3 sequence (DNA): TGTGCCAGCAGCTTAGGATTCAACAGGGGTGGAAACATTCAGTACTTC. The rearrangement uses TRBV7-2 and TRBJ2-4; TRBD1 matches 7 bases. The V segment lost 1 base and the J segment 6 bases; nucleotides outside the gene matches: 9. This CDR3 spans 16 amino acids. Germline lookup yields CDR1 SGHTA and CDR2 FQGNSA.